The clone carrying this T cell receptor beta chain was seen only once. Antigen: not known. Isolation of CD4+ T cells took place after 10 days of culture. BNT162b2 vaccine or mRNA-1273 vaccine was given to participants in two doses. This sample is drawn from a study of vaccination effects on CD4 cells after COVID-19. Study observations and caveats: Clones that were induced by infection or by vaccine showed marked contraction late after vaccination.

V lost 0 bases and J 0 bases, leaving 19 bases between the germline ends. This CDR3 region has 19 residues. The germline V gene encodes CDR1 LGHNA and CDR2 YNFKEQ. The table came from immunoSEQ multiplex PCR; TCRdb's copy has only in-frame clones and leaves some out. The data show some 30,000 clones, roughly 74% seen once. Sequenced here: CD4+ T cells from PBMCs cultured without peptide, sampled after COVID-19 vaccination. V usage is TRBV4-2 and J usage is TRBJ2-3; D possibly corresponds to TRBD1 (5 bases). This TCR was recovered from a human donor who received a COVID-19 vaccine. CDR3 coding DNA: TGTGCCAGCAGCCAAGAGGGGCTAGGTGGCTCAACTAGCACAGATACGCAGTATTTT. It codes for CASSQEGLGGSTSTDTQYF.